What follows are 23 T cell receptor beta chains derived from one specimen sequenced in a study of T cell responses to AZD1222 COVID-19 vaccine. Generated by immunoSEQ multiplex PCR, the TCRdb table keeps only in-frame clones and is missing some. This sample has some 89,000 clones, with under 95% found just once. The starting material was peripheral blood, obtained on day 0 of AZD1222 vaccination. These receptors came from an adult in good health.

V usage is TRBV5-4 and J usage is TRBJ1-2; D uncertain. CDR3 size: 14 residues. The V end was cut by 0 bases, the J end by 5 bases, with 11 bases between. Germline V lookup: CDR1 SGHNT, CDR2 YYREEE (reference sequence). The CDR3 sequence: CASSLAGVEYGYTF. CDR3 in DNA: TGTGCCAGCAGCTTGGCAGGCGTAGAGTATGGCTACACCTTC.

This chain links TRBV28 with TRBJ1-5; D unclear. V gave up 7 bases and J gave up 2 bases, with 9 bases separating them. Germline CDR1 reads MDHEN; CDR2 reads SYDVKM. CDR3 length: 13 amino acids. The CDR3 DNA follows: TGTGCCAGCATCCCGAGGGGCAATCAGCCCCAGCATTTT. Translating gives CASIPRGNQPQHF.

The rearrangement joins TRBV5-1 to TRBJ1-1; no reliable D call. Between the trimmed V and J ends, which lost 5 bases and 8 bases, there was a span of 19 bases. The CDR3 is 14 residues long. In germline, CDR1 is SGHRS, CDR2 YFSETQ. The CDR3 spells CASRTTTGEVEAFF. CDR3 nucleotides: TGCGCCAGCAGGACTACTACCGGGGAGGTCGAAGCTTTCTTT.

The CDR3 bases are TGTGCCAGTAGTATTAAGGGGCTCTATGGCTACACCTTC. Encoded protein: CASSIKGLYGYTF. This rearrangement joins TRBV19 to TRBJ1-2; weak D call: TRBD1 (5 bases). The CDR3 has 13 amino acids. V was trimmed by 3 bases and J by 4 bases, leaving 9 bases between them. The germline V gene encodes CDR1 LNHDA and CDR2 SQIVND (reference sequence). Filled out from reference TRBV19 and TRBJ1-2, the complete variable domain reads DGGITQSPKYLFRKEGQNVTLSCEQNLNHDAMYWYRQDPGQGLRLIYYSQIVNDFQKGDIAEGYSVSREKKESFPLTVTSAQKNPTAFYLCASSIKGLYGYTFGSGTRLTVV.

This chain links TRBV5-1 with TRBJ2-7; TRBD2 aligns across 9 bases. In germline, CDR1 is SGHRS, CDR2 YFSETQ. This CDR3 contains 14 residues. V was pared by 4 bases and J by 4 bases, with 6 bases of the junction left unmatched. The CDR3 coding sequence is TGCGCCAGCAGCCTCTTGAGCGGGGGGTACGAGCAGTACTTC. It specifies CASSLLSGGYEQYF.

This clone occurred once. V is TRBV7-9 and J is TRBJ1-2; D is possibly TRBD1 (5 bases). Germline V CDR1 and CDR2: SEHNR, FQNEAQ (reference sequence). This CDR3 is built from 13 residues. V lost 5 bases and J lost 7, with 14 bases in between. The CDR3 coding sequence is TGTGCCAGCAGCACCGACACAAGGGGTGGCTACACCTTC. Its translation is CASSTDTRGGYTF.

This chain connects TRBV29-1 to TRBJ2-2; unclear D gene. Trimming removed 5 bases at V and 5 bases at J, with 12 bases between. The germline CDR1 and CDR2 sequences are SQVTM and ANQGSEA. The CDR3 has 13 residues. Here the CDR3 DNA reads TGCAGCGTTTCCATGCTGGGTACCGGGGAGCTGTTTTTT. This sequence encodes CSVSMLGTGELFF.

There are a few counts of this clone. J is TRBJ1-1 and V is TRBV19; no clear D gene. The V and J ends lost 8 bases and 2 bases respectively, with 18 bases between them. CDR3 length: 15 amino acids. Germline V lookup: CDR1 LNHDA, CDR2 SQIVND (reference sequence). The CDR3 spells CASRSQPIPNTEAFF. The CDR3 DNA reads as TGTGCCAGTCGGTCGCAACCTATTCCAAACACTGAAGCTTTCTTT.

The rearrangement uses TRBV29-1 and TRBJ1-1; D remains ambiguous. The CDR3 totals 14 residues. V gave up 7 bases and J gave up 6 bases, with 21 bases separating them. CDR1 and CDR2 (germline): SQVTM, ANQGSEA. Here the CDR3 DNA reads TGCAGCGCCGCACGTATGCGGGAGGTCGCTGAAGCTTTCTTT. Residues: CSAARMREVAEAFF.

V is TRBV2 and J is TRBJ1-6; 7 bases are shared with TRBD1. V was clipped by 4 bases and J by 6 bases; unmatched bases: 3. The CDR3 extends over 14 amino acids. Germline V lookup: CDR1 SNHLY, CDR2 FYNNEI. CDR3 in DNA: TGTGCCAGCAGTGTCAACAGGGGTAATTCACCCCTCCACTTT. This translates into CASSVNRGNSPLHF.

This rearrangement joins TRBV25-1 to TRBJ2-1, with D perhaps matching TRBD2 (5 bases). Germline V CDR1 and CDR2: MGHDK, SYGVNS. Trimming left V 5 bases short and J 4 bases short, with 18 bases between. There are 16 residues in the CDR3. The CDR3 DNA is TGTGCCAGCAGTAACCGACGGGAAGTGAAGTACAATGAGCAGTTCTTC. It codes for CASSNRREVKYNEQFF.

The chain has TRBV27 and TRBJ2-5; tentative D call: TRBD2 (5 bases). The CDR3 spans 15 residues. Trimming pared 5 bases from V and 0 bases from J, leaving 13 bases between. Germline values: CDR1 MNHEY, CDR2 SMNVEV (reference sequence). The DNA for the CDR3 is TGTGCCAGCAGTACGTGGACTGAGTACCAAGAGACCCAGTACTTC. It translates to CASSTWTEYQETQYF.

The chain couples TRBV7-8 to TRBJ1-3; 9 bases fit TRBD1. With 0 bases clipped from V and 1 base from J, the junction kept 1 base outside the gene matches. The CDR3 is made up of 16 amino acids. Germline loops: CDR1 SGHVS, CDR2 FQNEAQ. Here the CDR3 DNA reads TGTGCCAGCAGCTTAGCGACAGGGGGATCTGGAAACACCATATATTTT. Translating it yields CASSLATGGSGNTIYF.

This chain joins TRBV19 and TRBJ1-1, with TRBD1 as a possible D gene (5 bases). This CDR3 comprises 14 residues. CDR1 and CDR2 (germline): LNHDA, SQIVND (reference sequence). Trimming stripped 0 bases from V and 9 bases from J, with 14 bases between. The CDR3 DNA reads TGTGCCAGTAGTATAGATCTAGGGGCAGACAAAGCTTTCTTT. As protein: CASSIDLGADKAFF.

The genes are TRBV5-1 and TRBJ1-1; weak D call: TRBD1 (6 bases). CDR3 size: 12 residues. From germline, CDR1 is SGHRS and CDR2 YFSETQ. V was shortened by 7 bases and J by 3 bases, with 10 bases between the two germline ends. The CDR3 nucleotides are TGCGCCAGCCAGGGGCGTGACACTGAAGCTTTCTTT. Encoded protein: CASQGRDTEAFF.

The chain links TRBV4-1 to TRBJ2-1; 8 positions match TRBD1. J was trimmed by 4 bases and V by 0 bases; bases with no gene match: 5. The CDR3 loop spans 16 amino acids. Germline values: CDR1 MGHRA, CDR2 YSYEKL. The chain's CDR3 is CASSQEPTGGYNEQFF. The CDR3 region has the DNA TGCGCCAGCAGCCAAGAACCTACAGGGGGATACAATGAGCAGTTCTTC.

The chain links TRBV7-9 to TRBJ2-1; 7 bases line up with TRBD1. CDR1 is SEHNR, CDR2 FQNEAQ, per germline (reference sequence). The CDR3 covers 13 residues. After removal of 3 bases from V and 9 bases from J, the junction contained 5 bases not matched to a gene. CDR3 nucleotide sequence: TGTGCCAGCAGCTTTCCAGGGGGTGGTGAGCAGTTCTTC. This encodes CASSFPGGGEQFF.

The chain recombines TRBV4-1 with TRBJ2-1, with D hard to call. Germline V gene lookup returns CDR1 MGHRA and CDR2 YSYEKL. V was shortened by 0 bases and J by 7 bases, with 7 bases between the two germline ends. This CDR3 is built from 13 residues. The CDR3 region has the DNA TGCGCCAGCAGCCAAGAAAATCAGAATGAGCAGTTCTTC. Encoded protein: CASSQENQNEQFF.

CDR3 DNA: TGTGCCAGCAGTGAAGCGCTTCGGGGGGCGACACAAGAGACCCAGTACTTC. Translated, it gives CASSEALRGATQETQYF. This sequence joins TRBV6-1 and TRBJ2-5; the D gene is possibly TRBD2 (7 bases). The V end was cut by 0 bases, the J end by 2 bases, with 16 bases between. In germline, CDR1 is MNHNS, CDR2 SASEGT. The CDR3 runs 17 residues.

V is TRBV2 and J is TRBJ1-1; D gene ambiguous. CDR3 length equals 15 residues. Germline values: CDR1 SNHLY, CDR2 FYNNEI. V shed 4 bases and J shed 4 bases, with 16 bases lying between them. The chain's CDR3 is CASSVRPGGSTEAFF. The CDR3 region has the DNA TGTGCCAGCAGTGTACGGCCGGGAGGGAGCACTGAAGCTTTCTTT.

This clone was detected only once. The chain has TRBV7-9 and TRBJ2-7; 8 bases match TRBD1. CDR1 is SEHNR, CDR2 FQNEAQ, per germline (reference sequence). This CDR3 has 15 amino acids. V trimming: 4 bases; J trimming: 2 bases; junction bases outside the gene matches: 7. In DNA, the CDR3 is TGTGCCAGCAGCTCCCGTGGGACAGGAGCCTACGAGCAGTACTTC. Encoded protein: CASSSRGTGAYEQYF.

This sequence joins TRBV10-1 and TRBJ2-1; D possibly matches TRBD1 or TRBD2 (5 bases each). Trimming removed 8 bases at V and 10 bases at J, with 24 bases between. CDR1 and CDR2 (germline): WNHNN, SYGVQD (reference sequence). The CDR3 runs to 15 residues. CDR3 sequence (DNA): TGCGCCAGCGCTCCTTCAGAGGGGAGCCTCAGGGAGCAGTTCTTC. Protein sequence: CASAPSEGSLREQFF.

The rearrangement links TRBV18 to TRBJ1-1; no reliable D call. Trimming pared 3 bases from V and 0 bases from J, leaving 14 bases between. Germline values: CDR1 KGHSH, CDR2 LQKENI. This CDR3 region has 16 residues. CDR3 DNA sequence: TGTGCCAGCTCACCGGTGGCAGCCGTTATGAACACTGAAGCTTTCTTT. It codes for CASSPVAAVMNTEAFF.